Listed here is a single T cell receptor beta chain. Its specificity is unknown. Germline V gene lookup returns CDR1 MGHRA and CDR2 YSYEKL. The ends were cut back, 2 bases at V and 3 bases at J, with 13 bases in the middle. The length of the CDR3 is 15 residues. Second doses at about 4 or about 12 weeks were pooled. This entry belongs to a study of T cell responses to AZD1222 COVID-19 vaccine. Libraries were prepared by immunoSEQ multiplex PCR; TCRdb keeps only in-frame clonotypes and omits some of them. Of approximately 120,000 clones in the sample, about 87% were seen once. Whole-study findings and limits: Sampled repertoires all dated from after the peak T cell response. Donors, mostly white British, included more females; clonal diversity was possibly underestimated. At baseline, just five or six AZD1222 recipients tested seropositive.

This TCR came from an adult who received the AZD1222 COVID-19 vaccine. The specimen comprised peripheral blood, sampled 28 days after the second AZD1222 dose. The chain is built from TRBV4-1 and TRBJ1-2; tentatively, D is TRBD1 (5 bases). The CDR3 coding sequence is TGCGCCAGCAGCCAAAGGAACAGGTACGACTATGGCTACACCTTC. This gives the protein CASSQRNRYDYGYTF.